A selection of T cell receptor beta chains follows, all from one sample in a study of regulatory T cells in long-lasting Graves disease. Each CDR3 protein is one row after TCRdb ran MiXCR on the multiplex PCR reads. The sample has about 530,000 distinct CDR3 sequences; about 16% are singletons. In addition, the sample was reused for a study of T cells in Graves' hyperthyroidism and ophthalmopathy.

Material: peripheral blood mononuclear cells (PBMCs), obtained at new diagnosis, from a patient treated with antithyroid drugs. All receptors derive from a woman aged 35-65 years with Graves disease. Both conserved end residues are part of each CDR3. A D gene is named only where the DNA matches it firmly. Clone size is shown for a subset of rows, as once, few, many or a class of expanded clone.

length | J | D | size | V | DNA | CDR3
18 | TRBJ1-3 | - | - | TRBV19 | TGTGCCAGTAGTGACCAAGGAGGGCAGCTGAGCTCTGGAAACACCATATATTTT | CASSDQGGQLSSGNTIYF
19 | TRBJ2-2 | - | - | TRBV19 | TGTGCCAGTAGTATATCCGTCAGGGATCCTTCCGCGAACACCGGGGAGCTGTTTTTT | CASSISVRDPSANTGELFF
16 | TRBJ2-2 | - | many | TRBV7-8 | TGTGCCAGCAGCTTAGTGCCAGGCCTGAACACCGGGGAGCTGTTTTTT | CASSLVPGLNTGELFF
11 | TRBJ2-7 | - | many | TRBV20-1 | TGCAGTGCAAAGGACAACTACGAGCAGTACTTC | CSAKDNYEQYF
15 | TRBJ2-7 | TRBD1 | many | TRBV2 | TGTGCCAGCAGTTTGCGGACAGGGGGCGGTTACGAGCAGTACTTC | CASSLRTGGGYEQYF
11 | TRBJ1-1 | - | many | TRBV11-1 | TGTGCCAGCAGCTTCGGGCAGAAGGCTTTCTTT | CASSFGQKAFF
12 | TRBJ2-1 | - | many | TRBV30 | TGTGCCTGGAGTGCACAAGGGCCGGGGCAGTTCTTC | CAWSAQGPGQFF
15 | TRBJ1-6 | - | few | TRBV14 | TGTGCCAGCAGCCAAGATCGCGAGAGGGGATCACCCCTCCACTTT | CASSQDRERGSPLHF
15 | TRBJ1-4 | TRBD1 | - | TRBV19 | TGTGCCAGTGCAGCACAGGGGGCCTTGGGAGAAAAACTGTTTTTT | CASAAQGALGEKLFF
14 | TRBJ2-7 | TRBD1 | many | TRBV12-5 | TGTGCTAGTGGTTCTGGACAGGCGACTGGTGAGCAGTACTTC | CASGSGQATGEQYF
13 | TRBJ2-1 | TRBD1 | many | TRBV2 | TGTGCCAGCGACCGGGACAGGGACAATGAGCAGTTCTTC | CASDRDRDNEQFF
13 | TRBJ2-2 | - | - | TRBV29-1 | TGCAGCGTTTTGGACAGAAACACCGGGGAGCTGTTTTTT | CSVLDRNTGELFF
15 | TRBJ1-1 | TRBD1 | many | TRBV20-1 | TGCAATCCGAGGGACAGGGTAATCTTGAACACTGAAGCTTTCTTT | CNPRDRVILNTEAFF
14 | TRBJ1-2 | - | - | TRBV20-1 | TGCAGTGCAACCCCCGGGAGATTTAACTATGGCTACACCTTC | CSATPGRFNYGYTF
13 | TRBJ2-3 | - | few | TRBV5-8 | TGTGCCAGCCGCGCCTCGGGCGCAGATACGCAGTATTTT | CASRASGADTQYF
16 | TRBJ2-7 | TRBD2 | many | TRBV7-9 | TGTGCCAGCAGCCCCCGACCCATAGCGGGGTTATACGAGCAGTACTTC | CASSPRPIAGLYEQYF
12 | TRBJ2-1 | - | few | TRBV5-6 | TGTGCCAGCAGCTTGAGCGTCTATGAGCAGTTCTTC | CASSLSVYEQFF
14 | TRBJ2-1 | - | - | TRBV6-1 | TGTGCCAGCAACGCGGGGACCTCCTACAATGAGCAGTTCTTC | CASNAGTSYNEQFF
17 | TRBJ2-7 | - | - | TRBV5-4 | TGTGCCAGCAGCTTGGCGGGCGGGGGCCTGAAGGCCTACGAGCAGTACTTC | CASSLAGGGLKAYEQYF
14 | TRBJ1-2 | TRBD1 | once | TRBV30 | TGTGCCTGGGACGCCGGACAGGGAGGTTATGGCTACACCTTC | CAWDAGQGGYGYTF
15 | TRBJ2-7 | - | many | TRBV5-1 | TGCGCCAGCAGCTTGGTGGGGGCTACATCCTACGAGCAGTACTTC | CASSLVGATSYEQYF
19 | TRBJ2-3 | TRBD2 | - | TRBV4-1 | TGCGCCAGCAGCCAAGGAGGCGGGGGGGCGCGTGGTAGCACAGATACGCAGTATTTT | CASSQGGGGARGSTDTQYF
14 | TRBJ2-7 | - | - | TRBV27 | TGTGCCAGCAGTTTACTAAGGGGCTTGTGCGAGCAGTACTTC | CASSLLRGLCEQYF
14 | TRBJ2-2 | - | many | TRBV5-1 | TGCGCCAGCAGCTTGGACTATGGAACCGGGGAGCTGTTTTTT | CASSLDYGTGELFF
15 | TRBJ2-5 | TRBD2 | few | TRBV4-1 | TGCGCCAGCAGCCAAGGAGCGGGGGGGCAAGAGACCCAGTACTTC | CASSQGAGGQETQYF
14 | TRBJ2-2 | - | - | TRBV2 | TGTGCCAGCAGTGCCGGCCGGTTCACCGGGGAGCTGTTTTTT | CASSAGRFTGELFF
17 | TRBJ2-7 | - | - | TRBV28 | TGTGCCAGCAGTTTATGGGTGGACAGCAGGGGAGACTACGAGCAGTACTTC | CASSLWVDSRGDYEQYF
14 | TRBJ2-3 | - | few | TRBV20-1 | TGCAGTGCTGGAACGGGGGGCCGGTGGGATACGCAGTATTTT | CSAGTGGRWDTQYF
15 | TRBJ1-2 | - | few | TRBV2 | TGTGCCAGCAGTGAGTGGAGAGGGACGGAGAATGGCTACACCTTC | CASSEWRGTENGYTF
14 | TRBJ1-5 | TRBD1 | - | TRBV3-1 | TGTGCCAGCAGCCAAGGCGCAGGGGGTCAGCCCCAGCATTTT | CASSQGAGGQPQHF
15 | TRBJ1-2 | TRBD1 | few | TRBV12-3/TRBV12-4 | TGTGCCAGCAGTTTAGGGTTACTACAGGGGAATGGCTACACCTTC | CASSLGLLQGNGYTF
17 | TRBJ1-1 | - | few | TRBV7-2 | TGTGCCAGCAGCTTAGTCGGAACTCCGGGGCAGAACACTGAAGCTTTCTTT | CASSLVGTPGQNTEAFF
14 | TRBJ2-7 | - | many | TRBV28 | TGTGCCAGCAGCAAAACCGGGCCACACTACGAGCAGTACTTC | CASSKTGPHYEQYF
17 | TRBJ2-3 | TRBD2 | many | TRBV9 | TGTGCCAGCAGCTACCGCCTACTAGCGGGGGCGACAGATACGCAGTATTTT | CASSYRLLAGATDTQYF
15 | TRBJ1-6 | - | - | TRBV4-1 | TGCGCCAGCAGCCAAGATTCACCGTATAATTCACCCCTCCACTTT | CASSQDSPYNSPLHF
12 | TRBJ1-2 | - | - | TRBV29-1 | TGCAGCGGCGGGGACGGAGGGAACGGCTACACCTTC | CSGGDGGNGYTF
14 | TRBJ1-6 | - | few | TRBV5-1 | TGCGCCAGCAGCTTTCAGGGCAGCGACTCACCCCTCCACTTT | CASSFQGSDSPLHF
15 | TRBJ2-1 | TRBD1 | many | TRBV7-9 | TGTGCCAGCAGCCCCCTGGGACAGGGGGTCAATGAGCAGTTCTTC | CASSPLGQGVNEQFF